Sequencing of this TCR beta chain was carried out in a study of CD8 T cells in ankylosing spondylitis. Points from the study as a whole: A CD8+ phenotype characterized the disease-linked clones, which were relatively rare in peripheral blood.

Notes on this clonotype: Its antigen is as yet unknown.

Trimming removed 2 bases at V and 2 bases at J, with 10 bases between. CDR3 length: 15 amino acids. Germline-derived CDR1 and CDR2 are MRHNA and SNTAGT. TCRdb ran MiXCR on the 5' RACE reads and lists one entry per CDR3 protein. The sample records about 150,000 distinct CDR3 sequences, 44% being singletons. This receptor was obtained from a male donor with ankylosing spondylitis. The V call is TRBV6-4, the J call TRBJ2-1, with D possibly TRBD1 on 5 matching bases. The sequenced sample was synovial fluid, either unsorted or a sorted T cell fraction (not recorded which). The CDR3 reads CASSDGSGPYNEQFF. The CDR3 coding sequence is TGTGCCAGCAGTGACGGGTCAGGGCCCTACAATGAGCAGTTCTTC.